The rows below give T cell receptor beta chains drawn from one sample of a study of CD8+ T cells in alopecia areata. The table came from immunoSEQ multiplex PCR; TCRdb's copy has only in-frame clones and leaves some out. The repertoire holds about 150,000 clones, with about 60% as singletons. The input for sequencing was CD4+ T cells sorted from blood, taken at week 0. These receptors all come from a human donor with alopecia areata. The CDR3 runs from the conserved cysteine through the conserved F or W. The D gene is left open where the match is weak. Part of the rows lack a size; the others show once, few, many or a class for expanded clones.

V	D	size	J	CDR3	DNA
TRBV7-9	NA	NA	TRBJ1-4	CASSLAWGIVAEKLFF	TGTGCCAGCAGCTTAGCGTGGGGTATAGTTGCTGAAAAACTGTTTTTT
TRBV7-2	NA	few	TRBJ2-5	CASSPRFGLGKTQYF	TGTGCCAGCAGCCCGCGGTTTGGGTTAGGAAAGACCCAGTACTTC
TRBV5-6	TRBD1	few	TRBJ1-6	CASSPGTGNSPLHF	TGTGCCAGCAGCCCCGGGACAGGGAATTCACCCCTCCACTTT
TRBV2	NA	NA	TRBJ1-6	CASKENSPLHF	TGTGCCAGCAAGGAGAATTCACCCCTCCACTTT
TRBV29-1	NA	NA	TRBJ1-2	CSVRQELGYGYTF	TGCAGCGTCAGACAGGAGCTAGGCTATGGCTACACCTTC
TRBV29-1	TRBD1	NA	TRBJ1-1	CSASPGQGWSFF	TGCAGCGCATCACCGGGACAGGGGTGGTCTTTCTTT
TRBV11-2	NA	NA	TRBJ2-7	CASSLDRLNVNEQYF	TGTGCCAGCAGCTTAGACAGACTAAACGTAAACGAGCAGTACTTC
TRBV29-1	NA	NA	TRBJ2-1	CSVGAGAASEQFF	TGCAGCGTTGGGGCAGGGGCTGCTAGTGAGCAGTTCTTC
TRBV29-1	TRBD2	NA	TRBJ2-1	CSVSIAGGYNEQFF	TGCAGCGTATCAATAGCGGGGGGTTACAATGAGCAGTTCTTC
TRBV9	NA	few	TRBJ1-2	CASSVAGAGYYGYTF	TGTGCCAGCAGCGTAGCAGGGGCGGGGTACTATGGCTACACCTTC
TRBV6-1	NA	NA	TRBJ2-6	CASKEGSSGANVLTF	TGTGCCAGCAAAGAAGGGAGTTCTGGGGCCAACGTCCTGACTTTC
TRBV30	NA	NA	TRBJ2-3	CALLRRGDTDTQYF	TGTGCCTTACTAAGAAGGGGGGACACAGATACGCAGTATTTT
TRBV29-1	NA	NA	TRBJ2-3	CSVGPGDDTQYF	TGCAGCGTTGGCCCCGGGGACGATACGCAGTATTTT
TRBV28	TRBD1	few	TRBJ2-6	CASRRTGAGANVLTF	TGTGCCAGCAGGCGAACAGGGGCTGGGGCCAACGTCCTGACTTTC
TRBV11-3	NA	NA	TRBJ2-2	CASSLVGVWGTGELFF	TGTGCCAGCAGCTTAGTCGGGGTTTGGGGCACCGGGGAGCTGTTTTTT
TRBV10-3	TRBD1	NA	TRBJ2-5	CASRYRGRGETQYF	TGTGCCAGCAGGTACAGGGGGCGCGGGGAGACCCAGTACTTC
TRBV6-5	NA	NA	TRBJ2-2	CASSPKPRTRELFF	TGTGCCAGCAGTCCTAAACCTCGGACCCGGGAGCTGTTTTTT
TRBV4-2	TRBD2	NA	TRBJ2-3	CASSQEKSSGPTDTQYF	TGTGCCAGCAGCCAAGAGAAGTCTAGCGGTCCCACAGATACGCAGTATTTT
TRBV30	TRBD2	NA	TRBJ2-1	CAWSAYGRGNYNEQFF	TGTGCCTGGAGTGCATACGGGCGGGGGAACTACAATGAGCAGTTCTTC
TRBV5-5	TRBD2	few	TRBJ2-1	CASRPGAGGPDEQFF	TGTGCCAGCAGGCCCGGGGCGGGGGGGCCGGATGAGCAGTTCTTC
TRBV10-3	NA	NA	TRBJ1-5	CAISESRVKGPNQPQHF	TGTGCCATCAGTGAGTCTAGAGTGAAAGGGCCCAATCAGCCCCAGCATTTT
TRBV7-9	NA	NA	TRBJ1-6	CASSLNQDSPLHF	TGTGCCAGCAGCCTTAACCAAGATTCACCCCTCCACTTT
TRBV7-2	TRBD1	NA	TRBJ1-2	CASSWDRISGYTF	TGTGCCAGCAGCTGGGACAGGATCTCTGGCTACACCTTC
TRBV7-2	TRBD1	few	TRBJ2-5	CASSPPPATGVTQAQYF	TGTGCCAGCAGCCCACCCCCGGCGACAGGGGTCACCCAGGCCCAGTACTTC
TRBV4-3	NA	NA	TRBJ2-2	CASSQARRGNTGELFF	TGCGCCAGCAGCCAAGCGCGCCGTGGGAACACCGGGGAGCTGTTTTTT
TRBV19	TRBD1	NA	TRBJ2-4	CASSRADRVIQYF	TGTGCCAGTAGTAGGGCGGACAGGGTCATTCAGTACTTC
TRBV5-5	TRBD1	few	TRBJ1-6	CASSLDRGVSPLHF	TGTGCCAGCAGCTTGGACAGGGGTGTCTCACCCCTCCACTTT
TRBV2	TRBD2	NA	TRBJ2-5	CASSFGTSQETQYF	TGTGCCAGCAGTTTTGGGACTAGTCAAGAGACCCAGTACTTC
TRBV11-3	NA	NA	TRBJ1-1	CASSLTGRTEAFF	TGTGCCAGCAGCTTAACAGGGAGGACTGAAGCTTTCTTT
TRBV7-2	NA	few	TRBJ2-3	CASSLAQKDTQYF	TGTGCCAGCAGCTTAGCGCAGAAAGATACGCAGTATTTT
TRBV14	NA	NA	TRBJ1-2	CASSHRGNYGYTF	TGTGCCAGCAGCCATAGGGGAAACTATGGCTACACCTTC
TRBV29-1	NA	NA	TRBJ1-1	CSVEDSNTEAFF	TGCAGCGTTGAAGACAGCAACACTGAAGCTTTCTTT
TRBV6-6	NA	NA	TRBJ1-2	CASSPTANYGYTF	TGTGCCAGCAGTCCGACAGCTAACTATGGCTACACCTTC
TRBV7-2	NA	NA	TRBJ1-6	CASSLTGKSNSPLHF	TGTGCCAGCAGCTTAACAGGGAAAAGTAATTCACCCCTCCACTTT
TRBV27	NA	NA	TRBJ2-2	CASSLSRPGPGTGELFF	TGTGCCAGCAGTTTATCTCGTCCTGGCCCCGGCACCGGGGAGCTGTTTTTT
TRBV5-1	TRBD2	NA	TRBJ2-1	CASRVSGGGNEQFF	TGCGCCAGCAGGGTTAGCGGGGGAGGGAATGAGCAGTTCTTC
TRBV15	NA	NA	TRBJ1-2	CATSSTVGYGYTF	TGTGCCACCAGCAGTACCGTAGGCTATGGCTACACCTTC
TRBV7-9	NA	NA	TRBJ1-6	CASSSHRGVNSPLHF	TGTGCCAGCAGCTCCCACCGGGGGGTTAATTCACCCCTCCACTTT
TRBV5-1	TRBD1	NA	TRBJ2-5	CASSSGGRETQYF	TGCGCCAGCAGCTCAGGGGGTCGGGAGACCCAGTACTTC
TRBV20-1	NA	NA	TRBJ1-2	CSAREGRMHF	TGCAGTGCTAGAGAGGGCAGGATGCACTTC
TRBV25-1	NA	NA	TRBJ1-1	CASTRNTEAFF	TGTGCCAGCACTCGAAACACTGAAGCTTTCTTT
TRBV10-3	NA	once	TRBJ2-7	CAISEHPSRGGSYEQYF	TGTGCCATCAGTGAGCATCCCTCGCGGGGTGGGTCCTACGAGCAGTACTTC
TRBV10-3	NA	NA	TRBJ2-5	CAISESEKETQYF	TGTGCCATCAGTGAGTCGGAGAAAGAGACCCAGTACTTC
TRBV5-4	NA	NA	TRBJ1-1	CASSSIEHLNTEAFF	TGTGCCAGCAGCTCCATCGAACATTTGAACACTGAAGCTTTCTTT
TRBV9	NA	NA	TRBJ2-5	CASSVGAEETQYF	TGTGCCAGCAGCGTAGGAGCGGAAGAGACCCAGTACTTC
TRBV6-6	NA	NA	TRBJ1-2	CASTETGGYTF	TGTGCCAGCACCGAGACCGGGGGCTACACCTTC
TRBV29-1	NA	few	TRBJ1-5	CSVEQGVNQPQHF	TGCAGCGTTGAACAAGGAGTCAATCAGCCCCAGCATTTT
TRBV5-4	TRBD2	few	TRBJ2-2	CASSPGPLAGHTGELFF	TGTGCCAGCAGCCCAGGCCCCCTAGCGGGGCACACCGGGGAGCTGTTTTTT
TRBV11-2	NA	NA	TRBJ1-1	CASSLYQNTEAFF	TGTGCCAGCAGCTTATACCAGAACACTGAAGCTTTCTTT
TRBV7-3	TRBD2	NA	TRBJ2-1	CASSPSRTSGGEQFF	TGTGCCAGCAGCCCAAGCCGGACTAGCGGTGGTGAGCAGTTCTTC
TRBV4-3	TRBD1	NA	TRBJ1-5	CASSQTTGTWPQHF	TGCGCCAGCAGCCAGACGACAGGGACGTGGCCCCAGCATTTT
TRBV7-4	NA	NA	TRBJ1-1	CASSPSGTEAFF	TGTGCCAGCAGCCCCTCAGGCACTGAAGCTTTCTTT
TRBV25-1	NA	NA	TRBJ2-5	CASSDASQVRETQYF	TGTGCCAGCAGTGACGCGTCACAGGTCCGAGAGACCCAGTACTTC
TRBV29-1	TRBD1	NA	TRBJ2-1	CSVGDRVWELF	TGCAGCGTTGGGGACAGGGTTTGGGAGCTCTTC
TRBV2	TRBD2	NA	TRBJ2-3	CASSEVPTVAGLQDTQYF	TGTGCCAGCAGTGAAGTGCCCACGGTAGCGGGGTTGCAGGATACGCAGTATTTT
TRBV7-8	NA	NA	TRBJ2-4	CASSLGQLLAKNIQYF	TGTGCCAGCAGCTTAGGACAGCTTCTAGCCAAAAACATTCAGTACTTC